This TCR beta chain was sequenced in a study of cytomegalovirus exposure and HLA in healthy donors. The PCR used 60 Vbeta and 13 Jbeta primers. Sequenced by immunoSEQ multiplex PCR; TCRdb stores in-frame clones only, minus some. This table has 150,000 or so clones, about 75% appearing once. This CDR3 region has 16 residues. V was clipped by 4 bases and J by 0 bases, with 14 bases between them. CDR1 is SGHRS and CDR2 is YFSETQ in the germline V gene. Sequencing used PBMCs. The TCR comes from a middle-aged man in good health and CMV-seropositive. The chain employs TRBV5-1 and TRBJ1-3, with D perhaps TRBD1 (6 bases). CDR3 DNA: TGCGCCAGCAGCCCAACCGGACAGACCTCTGGAAACACCATATATTTT. Translating it yields CASSPTGQTSGNTIYF.